This T cell receptor (beta chain) was found in a study of blood T cell repertoires in COVID-19. Study background: Spain, Italy and the United States supplied samples that represented acute and convalescent COVID-19. The cDNA or gDNA used as material had been derived from T cells, B-cell-depleted T cells, or PBMCs.

Seattle's cohort entered during active infection and was followed longitudinally. Study processing details: Amplified reference gene primers provided the basis for estimating nucleated cell counts. Sequenced by immunoSEQ multiplex PCR; TCRdb stores in-frame clones only, minus some. That table gives V, J and clone size, and the DNA gave D and trimming. The table records about 250,000 clones, more than 70% of them present only once. V shed 1 base, J shed 3 bases, and the junction held 3 bases outside the gene matches. This CDR3 contains 16 residues. Germline values: CDR1 LNHNV, CDR2 YYDKDF (reference sequence).

This rearrangement joins TRBV15 to TRBJ2-1; 10 positions match TRBD1. Material for sequencing was peripheral blood. This clonotype originated in a woman aged 80 or over with COVID-19, enrolled during active disease. Here the CDR3 reads CATSRAGTGDYNEQFF. The CDR3 bases are TGTGCCACCAGCAGAGCCGGGACAGGGGACTACAATGAGCAGTTCTTC.